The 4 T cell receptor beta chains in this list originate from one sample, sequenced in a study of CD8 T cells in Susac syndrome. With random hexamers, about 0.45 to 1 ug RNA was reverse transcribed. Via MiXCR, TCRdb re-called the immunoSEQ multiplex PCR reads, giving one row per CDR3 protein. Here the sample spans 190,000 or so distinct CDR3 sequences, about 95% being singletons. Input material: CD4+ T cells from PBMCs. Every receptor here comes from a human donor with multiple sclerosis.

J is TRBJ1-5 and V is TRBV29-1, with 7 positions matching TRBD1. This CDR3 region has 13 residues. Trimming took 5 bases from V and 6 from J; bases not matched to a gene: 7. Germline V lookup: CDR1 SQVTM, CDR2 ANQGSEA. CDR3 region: CSVNRGVGQPQHF. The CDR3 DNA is TGCAGCGTTAACAGGGGAGTGGGTCAGCCCCAGCATTTT.

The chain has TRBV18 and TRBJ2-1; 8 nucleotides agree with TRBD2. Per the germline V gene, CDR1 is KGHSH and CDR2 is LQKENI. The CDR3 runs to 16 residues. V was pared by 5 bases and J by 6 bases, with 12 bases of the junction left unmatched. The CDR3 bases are TGTGCCAGCTCAGAGAAAGTAGCGGGACGGGGCAATGAGCAGTTCTTC. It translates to CASSEKVAGRGNEQFF.

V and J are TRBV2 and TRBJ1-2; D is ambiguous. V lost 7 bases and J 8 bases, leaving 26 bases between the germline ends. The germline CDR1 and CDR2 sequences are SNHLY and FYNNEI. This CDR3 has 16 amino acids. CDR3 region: CASKRAVGQSGGGYTF. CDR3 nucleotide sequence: TGTGCCAGCAAGAGGGCGGTTGGGCAGAGTGGAGGAGGCTACACCTTC.

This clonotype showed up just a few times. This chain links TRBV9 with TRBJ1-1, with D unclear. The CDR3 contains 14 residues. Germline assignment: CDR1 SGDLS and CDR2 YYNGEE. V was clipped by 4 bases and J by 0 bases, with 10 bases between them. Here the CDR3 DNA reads TGTGCCAGCAGCCTCTCCAGCCTGAACACTGAAGCTTTCTTT. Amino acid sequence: CASSLSSLNTEAFF.